The 16 T cell receptor beta chains given below trace back to one sample, sequenced in a study of OX40 agonist ivuxolimab in advanced cancers. Library construction relied on the immunoSEQ multiplex PCR assay. TCRdb took over this immuneACCESS table, retaining in-frame rearrangements with V and J assigned. Such tables are incomplete; in checked studies, under half of the missing clones stem from an unresolved V gene, and the remainder is unexplained. The sample profile shows about 69,000 clones; about 89% of them were found once. The ten largest account for roughly 4% of the sample. Sequencing used CD4+ or CD8+ T cells sorted from blood, obtained in a trial of the OX40 agonist ivuxolimab. The receptors originated from an adult with an advanced solid tumor such as melanoma, head and neck, liver or kidney cancer.

The gene calls are TRBV18 and TRBJ1-4; D might be TRBD1 (6 bases). This CDR3 is built from 15 residues. The germline V and J ends were trimmed by 3 bases and 0 bases, with 8 bases remaining between them. Per germline, CDR1 KGHSH and CDR2 LQKENI. The CDR3 coding sequence is TGTGCCAGCTCACCTCGGACAGCAACTAATGAAAAACTGTTTTTT. It encodes CASSPRTATNEKLFF.

This sequence joins TRBV5-4 and TRBJ1-1, with D hard to call. This CDR3 has 15 amino acids. Trimming left V 0 bases short and J 2 bases short, with 11 bases between. Germline values: CDR1 SGHNT, CDR2 YYREEE (reference sequence). CDR3 DNA sequence: TGTGCCAGCAGCTTGGCCCCCCAGAGTAACACTGAAGCTTTCTTT. This codes for CASSLAPQSNTEAFF.

The chain is built from TRBV25-1 and TRBJ1-5; D possibly corresponds to TRBD1 (6 bases). Germline-derived CDR1 and CDR2 are MGHDK and SYGVNS. The CDR3 consists of 13 residues. Trimming shortened V by 2 bases and J by 6 bases, and 8 bases separated the two germline ends. CDR3 residues: CASSEGGGQPQHF. In DNA form, the CDR3 reads TGTGCCAGCAGTGAAGGGGGCGGTCAGCCCCAGCATTTT.

This clone has just a few counts. V gene TRBV10-3 combines with J gene TRBJ1-5; no definite D call. The V end was cut by 7 bases, the J end by 5 bases, with 9 bases between. This CDR3 region has 12 residues. CDR1 is ENHRY and CDR2 is SYGVKD in the germline V gene. CDR3 in DNA: TGTGCCATCATTAAGGGCCATCAGCCCCAGCATTTT. This encodes CAIIKGHQPQHF.

This rearrangement joins TRBV18 to TRBJ1-1; no definite D call. This CDR3 comprises 13 residues. Trimming removed 0 bases from V and 8 bases from J, with 10 bases in between. Germline V gives CDR1 KGHSH, CDR2 LQKENI. The CDR3 is CASSPPEDGEAFF. Written as DNA, the CDR3 is TGTGCCAGCTCACCACCTGAGGACGGGGAAGCTTTCTTT.

The rearrangement links TRBV5-1 to TRBJ2-4; TRBD1 matches at 8 bases. This CDR3 is 14 amino acids long. V shed 0 bases and J 9 bases; nucleotides not matched to a gene: 5. Per the germline V gene, CDR1 is SGHRS and CDR2 is YFSETQ. CDR3 in DNA: TGCGCCAGCAGCTTGGCCGGACAGGGAAGCATTCAGTACTTC. Its protein product is CASSLAGQGSIQYF.

CDR3 sequence reads: CASVAGGAYEQYF. In DNA, the CDR3 is TGTGCCAGCGTAGCGGGAGGCGCCTACGAGCAGTACTTC. V is TRBV2 and J is TRBJ2-7; 10 bases fit TRBD2. With V trimmed by 8 bases and J by 2 bases, 3 bases remained unmatched. Germline assignment: CDR1 SNHLY and CDR2 FYNNEI. The CDR3 contains 13 residues.

CDR3 sequence reads: CASGASQGNEQFF. The CDR3 DNA follows: TGTGCTAGTGGTGCCTCACAGGGAAATGAGCAGTTCTTC. V is TRBV12-5 and J is TRBJ2-1; D is perhaps TRBD1 (6 bases). Germline V gene lookup returns CDR1 LGHNT and CDR2 FRNRAP. The CDR3 is 13 amino acids. V lost 5 bases, J lost 7 bases, and 12 bases lay in between.

V gene TRBV28 combines with J gene TRBJ2-7, with 9 bases fitting TRBD1. Germline loops: CDR1 MDHEN, CDR2 SYDVKM. V was clipped by 6 bases and J by 2 bases; unmatched bases: 8. CDR3 length: 15 amino acids. CDR3 sequence (DNA): TGTGCCAGCAGCACCGGGACAGGGCAACCCTACGAGCAGTACTTC. This sequence encodes CASSTGTGQPYEQYF.

This sequence joins TRBV11-3 and TRBJ2-2; no clear D. Trimming removed 3 bases at V and 5 bases at J, with 4 bases between. The CDR3 contains 12 residues. CDR1 SGHNT and CDR2 YENEEA come from the germline V gene. The CDR3 loop is CASSFQTGELFF. CDR3 DNA: TGTGCCAGCAGCTTCCAGACCGGGGAGCTGTTTTTT.

This rearrangement joins TRBV5-1 to TRBJ2-2; 14 nucleotides align to TRBD2. J gave up 2 bases and V 3 bases, and 9 bases lay outside the gene matches. From germline, CDR1 is SGHRS and CDR2 YFSETQ. The CDR3 has 19 amino acids. Written as DNA, the CDR3 is TGCGCCAGCAGCTGGGGGACTAGCGGGAGCTCGGGCAACACCGGGGAGCTGTTTTTT. Translated: CASSWGTSGSSGNTGELFF. The variable domain in full, with the rest retrieved from reference TRBV5-1 and TRBJ2-2, is KAGVTQTPRYLIKTRGQQVTLSCSPISGHRSVSWYQQTPGQGLQFLFEYFSETQRNKGNFPGRFSGRQFSNSRSEMNVSTLELGDSALYLCASSWGTSGSSGNTGELFFGEGSRLTVL.

This clone was seen a single time. J is TRBJ1-5 and V is TRBV30; D gene uncertain. The CDR3 totals 13 residues. V lost 2 bases and J 5 bases, leaving 10 bases between the germline ends. Germline V gene sequence: CDR1 GTSNPN, CDR2 SVGIG (reference sequence). The CDR3 here is CAWSPGSDQPQHF. CDR3 nucleotide sequence: TGTGCCTGGAGTCCCGGTTCGGATCAGCCCCAGCATTTT.

The chain uses TRBV14 and TRBJ2-7; no definite D call. The germline V and J ends were trimmed by 4 bases and 6 bases, with 19 bases remaining between them. The CDR3 is made up of 15 amino acids. Germline V gene lookup returns CDR1 SGHDN and CDR2 FVKESK. The CDR3 region is CASSLPYGLSGEQYF. The CDR3 coding sequence is TGTGCCAGCAGCCTACCTTATGGTCTTTCCGGCGAGCAGTACTTC.

The gene calls are TRBV19 and TRBJ1-5; no definite D call. The CDR3 runs to 13 residues. In germline, CDR1 is LNHDA, CDR2 SQIVND (reference sequence). Trimming removed 3 bases from V and 4 bases from J, with 7 bases in between. The CDR3 bases are TGTGCCAGTAGTATCGGCCAGAATCAGCCCCAGCATTTT. Residues: CASSIGQNQPQHF. The full variable domain, in which reference TRBV19 and TRBJ1-5 provide the parts outside the CDR3, is DGGITQSPKYLFRKEGQNVTLSCEQNLNHDAMYWYRQDPGQGLRLIYYSQIVNDFQKGDIAEGYSVSREKKESFPLTVTSAQKNPTAFYLCASSIGQNQPQHFGDGTRLSIL.

The chain couples TRBV2 to TRBJ1-3; D ambiguous. The CDR3 has 16 amino acids. The V end lost 4 bases, the J end lost 1 base, and 14 bases lay between the germline ends. Germline V gene lookup returns CDR1 SNHLY and CDR2 FYNNEI. DNA for the CDR3: TGTGCCAGCAGTGTAGGGTCTGGGCTGTCTGGAAACACCATATATTTT. Protein: CASSVGSGLSGNTIYF.

The genes are TRBV7-2 and TRBJ1-2; TRBD1 might be the D (6 bases). Germline assignment: CDR1 SGHTA and CDR2 FQGNSA. V gave up 3 bases and J gave up 8 bases, with 16 bases separating them. The CDR3 covers 14 residues. CDR3 region: CASSFDRQKYGYTF. The CDR3 region has the DNA TGTGCCAGCAGCTTCGACAGGCAGAAGTACGGCTACACCTTC.